This passage covers 4 T cell receptor beta chains from one sample sequenced in a study of cytomegalovirus exposure and HLA in healthy donors. The repertoire was sequenced with immunoSEQ multiplex PCR; TCRdb's copy has only in-frame clones and lacks some. The sample consists of about 260,000 clones, roughly 88% of them appearing once. The sequenced sample consisted of PBMCs. The receptors were sampled from a woman younger than 45 in good health and CMV-seronegative.

This sequence joins TRBV7-9 and TRBJ2-1; D could derive from TRBD1 or TRBD2 (6 bases each). The CDR3 has 17 amino acids. The germline gives CDR1 SEHNR, CDR2 FQNEAQ (reference sequence). Trimming cost V 3 bases and J 8 bases, with 23 bases left between them. This chain's CDR3 is CASSLVIGGGGSHEQFF. CDR3 coding DNA: TGTGCCAGCAGCTTGGTGATCGGAGGAGGGGGGAGTCATGAGCAGTTCTTC.

This chain uses TRBV19 with TRBJ1-2, with D unclear. The CDR3 runs 15 residues. V lost 3 bases to trimming and J lost 5 bases, with 16 bases between them. Germline loops: CDR1 LNHDA, CDR2 SQIVND (reference sequence). CDR3 coding DNA: TGTGCCAGTAGTATTTCAGGATCGGCAAGATATGGCTACACCTTC. As protein: CASSISGSARYGYTF.

The chain links TRBV30 to TRBJ2-7; perhaps TRBD1 as D (7 bases). The V and J ends lost 2 bases and 5 bases respectively, with 16 bases between them. The CDR3 is made up of 14 amino acids. Germline CDR1 reads GTSNPN; CDR2 reads SVGIG (reference sequence). This chain's CDR3 is CAWSQGGKPDEQYF. The CDR3 DNA sequence: TGTGCCTGGAGTCAGGGGGGTAAACCAGACGAGCAGTACTTC.

There are a few counts of this clone. The chain joins TRBV7-9 to TRBJ1-3, with TRBD1 as a possible D gene (5 bases). CDR1 SEHNR and CDR2 FQNEAQ come from the germline V gene (reference sequence). Trimming left V 4 bases short and J 2 bases short, with 12 bases between. The CDR3 is made up of 15 amino acids. The CDR3 sequence is CASSSWGEPGNTIYF. In nucleotides, the CDR3 is TGTGCCAGCAGCTCCTGGGGCGAGCCTGGAAACACCATATATTTT.